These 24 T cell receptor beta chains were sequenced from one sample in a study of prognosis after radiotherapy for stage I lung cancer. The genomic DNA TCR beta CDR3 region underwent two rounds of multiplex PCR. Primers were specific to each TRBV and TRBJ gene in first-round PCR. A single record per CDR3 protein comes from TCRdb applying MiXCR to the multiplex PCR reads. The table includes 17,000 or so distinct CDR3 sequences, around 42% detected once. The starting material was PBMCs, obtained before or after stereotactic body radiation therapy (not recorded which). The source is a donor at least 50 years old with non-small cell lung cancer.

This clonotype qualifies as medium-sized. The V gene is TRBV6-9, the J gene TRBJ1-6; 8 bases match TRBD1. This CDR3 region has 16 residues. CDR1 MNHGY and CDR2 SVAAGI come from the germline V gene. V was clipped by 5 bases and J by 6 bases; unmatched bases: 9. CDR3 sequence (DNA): TGTGCCAGCAGTCCCCTCGACAGGGGCGGTAATTCACCCCTCCACTTT. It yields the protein CASSPLDRGGNSPLHF.

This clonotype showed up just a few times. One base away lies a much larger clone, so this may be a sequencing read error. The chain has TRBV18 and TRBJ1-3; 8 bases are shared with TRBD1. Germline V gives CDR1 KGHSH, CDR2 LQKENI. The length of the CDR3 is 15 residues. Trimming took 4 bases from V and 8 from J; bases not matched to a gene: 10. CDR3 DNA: TGTGCCAGCTCACTCCGGACAGGGCCGGAGGACACCATATATTTT. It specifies CASSLRTGPEDTIYF.

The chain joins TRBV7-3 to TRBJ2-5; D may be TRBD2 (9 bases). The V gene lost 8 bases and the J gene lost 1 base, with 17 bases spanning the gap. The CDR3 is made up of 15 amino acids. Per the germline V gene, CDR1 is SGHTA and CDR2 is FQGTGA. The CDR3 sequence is CASASGTGFQETQYF. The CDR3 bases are TGTGCCAGCGCTAGCGGGACAGGATTCCAAGAGACCCAGTACTTC. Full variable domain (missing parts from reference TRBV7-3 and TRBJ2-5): GAGVSQTPSNKVTEKGKYVELRCDPISGHTALYWYRQSLGQGPEFLIYFQGTGAADDSGLPNDRFFAVRPEGSVSTLKIQRTERGDSAVYLCASASGTGFQETQYFGPGTRLLVL.

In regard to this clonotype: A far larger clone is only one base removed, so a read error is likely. CDR3 loop: CASKLEGGLSNEQFF. Here the CDR3 DNA reads TGTGCCAGTAAGCTGGAGGGTGGACTAAGCAATGAGCAGTTCTTC. V is TRBV6-2 or TRBV6-3 and J is TRBJ2-1, with D possibly TRBD2 on 6 matching bases. Germline-derived CDR1 and CDR2 are MNHEY and SVGEGT. The CDR3 spans 15 residues. The V and J ends lost 9 bases and 6 bases respectively, with 21 bases between them.

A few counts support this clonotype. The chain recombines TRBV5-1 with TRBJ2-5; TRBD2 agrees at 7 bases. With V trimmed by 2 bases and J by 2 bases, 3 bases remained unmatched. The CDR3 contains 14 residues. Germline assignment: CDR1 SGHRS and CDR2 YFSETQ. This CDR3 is CASSFEAGQETQYF. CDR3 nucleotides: TGCGCCAGCAGCTTTGAAGCGGGACAAGAGACCCAGTACTTC.

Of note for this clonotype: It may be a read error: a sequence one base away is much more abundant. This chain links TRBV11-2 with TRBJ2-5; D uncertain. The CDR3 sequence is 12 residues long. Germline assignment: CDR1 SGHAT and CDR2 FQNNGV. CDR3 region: CASSLGQDTQYF. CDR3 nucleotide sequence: TGTGCCAGCAGCTTAGGACAAGACACCCAGTACTTC.

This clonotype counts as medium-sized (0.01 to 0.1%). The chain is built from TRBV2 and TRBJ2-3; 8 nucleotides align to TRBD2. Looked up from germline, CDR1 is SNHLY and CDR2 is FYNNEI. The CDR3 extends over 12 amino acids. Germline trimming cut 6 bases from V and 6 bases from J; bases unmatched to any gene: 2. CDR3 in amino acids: CASRRLADTQYF. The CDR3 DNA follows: TGTGCCAGCAGGCGACTAGCGGATACGCAGTATTTT.

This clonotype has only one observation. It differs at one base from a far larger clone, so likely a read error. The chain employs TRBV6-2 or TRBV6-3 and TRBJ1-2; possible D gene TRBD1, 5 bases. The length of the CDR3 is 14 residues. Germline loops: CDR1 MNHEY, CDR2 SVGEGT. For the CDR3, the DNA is TGTGCCAGCAGTTACTTAGGGGCTAACTATTGCTACACCTTC. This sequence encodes CASSYLGANYCYTF.

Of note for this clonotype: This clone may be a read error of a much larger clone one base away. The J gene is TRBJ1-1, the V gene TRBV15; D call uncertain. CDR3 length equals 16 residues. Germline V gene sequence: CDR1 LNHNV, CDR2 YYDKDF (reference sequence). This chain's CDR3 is CATSIDGNTLNTKAFF. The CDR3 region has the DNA TGTGCCACCAGCATAGACGGGAACACCCTGAACACTAAAGCTTTCTTT.

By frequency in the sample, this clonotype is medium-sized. The CDR3 reads CASSPNYNEQFF. CDR3 sequence (DNA): TGTGCCAGCAGTCCTAACTACAATGAGCAGTTCTTC. The chain uses TRBV12-3 or TRBV12-4 and TRBJ2-1, with no clear D. The CDR3 covers 12 residues. Trimming cost V 5 bases and J 3 bases, with 5 bases left between them.

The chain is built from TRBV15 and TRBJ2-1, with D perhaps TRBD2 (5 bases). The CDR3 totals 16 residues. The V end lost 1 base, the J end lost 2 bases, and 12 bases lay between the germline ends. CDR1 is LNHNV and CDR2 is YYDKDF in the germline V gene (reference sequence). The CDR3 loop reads CATSRAGGGPYNEQFF. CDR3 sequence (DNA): TGTGCCACCAGCAGAGCGGGCGGAGGCCCCTACAATGAGCAGTTCTTC.

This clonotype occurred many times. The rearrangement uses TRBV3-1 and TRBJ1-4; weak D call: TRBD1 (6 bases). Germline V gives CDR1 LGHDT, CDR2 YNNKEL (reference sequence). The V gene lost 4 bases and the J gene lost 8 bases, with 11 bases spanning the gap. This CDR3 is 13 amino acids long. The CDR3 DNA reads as TGTGCCAGCAGCCCGACAGGAGGAGAAAAACTGTTTTTT. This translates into CASSPTGGEKLFF.

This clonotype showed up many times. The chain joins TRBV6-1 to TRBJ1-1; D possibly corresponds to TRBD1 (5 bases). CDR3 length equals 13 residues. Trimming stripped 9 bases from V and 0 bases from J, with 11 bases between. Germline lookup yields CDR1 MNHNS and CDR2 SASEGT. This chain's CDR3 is CASLDSLNTEAFF. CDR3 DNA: TGTGCCAGTCTCGACAGTCTGAACACTGAAGCTTTCTTT.

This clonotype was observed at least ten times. CDR3 in amino acids: CASSLAVNSYEQYF. The CDR3 DNA sequence: TGTGCCAGCAGCTTAGCCGTGAACTCCTACGAGCAGTACTTC. V gene TRBV7-6 combines with J gene TRBJ2-7; no firm D call. This CDR3 is 14 amino acids long. Germline CDR1 is SGHVS and CDR2 is FNYEAQ. With 0 bases removed from V and 0 bases from J, the gap between germline ends came to 6 bases.

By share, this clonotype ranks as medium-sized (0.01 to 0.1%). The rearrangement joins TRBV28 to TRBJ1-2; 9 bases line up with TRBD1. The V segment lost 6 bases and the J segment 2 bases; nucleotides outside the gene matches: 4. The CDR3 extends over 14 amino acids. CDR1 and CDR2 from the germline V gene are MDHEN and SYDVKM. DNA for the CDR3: TGTGCCAGCAGCCGGACAGGGGAGAACTATGGCTACACCTTC. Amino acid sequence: CASSRTGENYGYTF.

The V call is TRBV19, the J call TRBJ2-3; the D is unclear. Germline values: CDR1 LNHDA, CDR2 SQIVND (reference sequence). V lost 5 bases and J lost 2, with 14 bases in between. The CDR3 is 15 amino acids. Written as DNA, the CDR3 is TGTGCCAGTAGTCTAATAGTGGGATCCACAGATACGCAGTATTTT. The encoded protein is CASSLIVGSTDTQYF.

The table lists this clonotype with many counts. The CDR3 is CASSQEPWGWETQYF. CDR3 nucleotides: TGCGCCAGCAGCCAAGAGCCTTGGGGGTGGGAGACCCAGTACTTC. The gene calls are TRBV4-1 and TRBJ2-5; either TRBD1 or TRBD2 may fit D (5 bases each). Germline assignment: CDR1 MGHRA and CDR2 YSYEKL. The length of the CDR3 is 15 residues. The V and J ends lost 0 bases and 5 bases respectively, with 13 bases between them.

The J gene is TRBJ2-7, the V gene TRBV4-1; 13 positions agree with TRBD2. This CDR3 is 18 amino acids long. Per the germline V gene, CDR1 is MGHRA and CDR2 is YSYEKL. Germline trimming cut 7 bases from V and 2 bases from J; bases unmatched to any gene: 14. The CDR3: CASIRAGTSGVPAYEQYF. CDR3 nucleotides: TGCGCCAGCATCCGAGCAGGGACTAGCGGGGTCCCTGCCTACGAGCAGTACTTC.

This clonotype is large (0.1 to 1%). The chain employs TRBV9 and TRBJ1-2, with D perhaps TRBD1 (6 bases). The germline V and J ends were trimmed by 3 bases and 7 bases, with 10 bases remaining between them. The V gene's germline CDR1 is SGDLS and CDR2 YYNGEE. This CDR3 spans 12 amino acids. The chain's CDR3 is CASSEGGVGYTF. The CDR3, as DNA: TGTGCCAGCAGCGAGGGGGGGGTTGGCTACACCTTC.

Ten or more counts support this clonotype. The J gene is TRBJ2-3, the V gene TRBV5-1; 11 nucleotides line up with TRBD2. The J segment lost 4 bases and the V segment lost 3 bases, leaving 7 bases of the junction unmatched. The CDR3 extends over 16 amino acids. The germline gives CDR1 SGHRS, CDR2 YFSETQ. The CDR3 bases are TGCGCCAGCAGCTCACTGACTAGCGGGGTCGCAGATACGCAGTATTTT. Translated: CASSSLTSGVADTQYF.

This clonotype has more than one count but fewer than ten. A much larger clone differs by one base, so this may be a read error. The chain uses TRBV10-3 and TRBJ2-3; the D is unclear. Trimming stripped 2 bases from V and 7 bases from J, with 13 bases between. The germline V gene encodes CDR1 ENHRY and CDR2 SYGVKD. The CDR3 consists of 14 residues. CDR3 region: CAISETNSQNTQYF. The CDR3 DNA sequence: TGTGCCATCAGTGAGACGAATTCACAGAATACGCAGTATTTT.

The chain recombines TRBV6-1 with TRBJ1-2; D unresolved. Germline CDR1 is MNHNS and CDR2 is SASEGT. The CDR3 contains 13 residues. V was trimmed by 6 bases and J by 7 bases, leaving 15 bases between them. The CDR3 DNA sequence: TGTGCCAGCAGACGTGACATGGGAAGTGGCTACACCTTC. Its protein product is CASRRDMGSGYTF.

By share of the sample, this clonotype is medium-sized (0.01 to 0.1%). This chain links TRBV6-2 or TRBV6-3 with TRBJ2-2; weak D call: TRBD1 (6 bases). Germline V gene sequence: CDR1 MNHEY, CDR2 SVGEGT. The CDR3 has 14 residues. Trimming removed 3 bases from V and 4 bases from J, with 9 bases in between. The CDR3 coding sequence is TGTGCCAGCAGTTATGGACAGCCCACCGGGGAGCTGTTTTTT. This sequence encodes CASSYGQPTGELFF.

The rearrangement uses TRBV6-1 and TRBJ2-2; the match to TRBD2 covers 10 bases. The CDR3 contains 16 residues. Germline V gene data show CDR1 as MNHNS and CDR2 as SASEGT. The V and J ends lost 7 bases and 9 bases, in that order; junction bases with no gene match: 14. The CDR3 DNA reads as TGTGCCAGCAAGGAAGTAGCGGGAGGATTGGCGAGGGAGCTGTTTTTT. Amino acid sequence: CASKEVAGGLARELFF.